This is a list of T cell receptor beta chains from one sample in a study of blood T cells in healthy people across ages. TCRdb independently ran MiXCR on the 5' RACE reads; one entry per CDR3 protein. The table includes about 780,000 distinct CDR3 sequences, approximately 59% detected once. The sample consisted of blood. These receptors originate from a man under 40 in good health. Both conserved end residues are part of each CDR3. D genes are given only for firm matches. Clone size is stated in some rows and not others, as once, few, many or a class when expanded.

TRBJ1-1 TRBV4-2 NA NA TGTGCCAGCAGCCAAAACCGTGCAGGAGCTTTCTTT CASSQNRAGAFF
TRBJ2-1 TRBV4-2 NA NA TGTGCCAGCAGCCAAGGGTTTGGAGACCAGTCCTACAATGAGCAGTTCTTC CASSQGFGDQSYNEQFF
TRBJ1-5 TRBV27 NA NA TGTGCCAGCAGTTACAGCTACAGTCAGCCCCAGCATTTT CASSYSYSQPQHF
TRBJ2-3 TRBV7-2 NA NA TGTGCCAGCAGCCCACCCGTCTGGGGTCGGGCAGATACGCAGTATTTT CASSPPVWGRADTQYF
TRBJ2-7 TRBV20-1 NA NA TGCAGTGCAGGAGGGGAGAGGGGATACTACGAGCAGTACTTC CSAGGERGYYEQYF
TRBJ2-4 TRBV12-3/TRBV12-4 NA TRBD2 TGTGCCAGCAGTGCGCGACTAGCGGGGAAAAACATTCAGTACTTC CASSARLAGKNIQYF
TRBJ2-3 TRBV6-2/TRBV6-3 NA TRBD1 TGTGCCATCCAGGGGGCAGCCACAGATACGCAGTATTTT CAIQGAATDTQYF
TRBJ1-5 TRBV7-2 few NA TGTGCCAGCAGCTTAGTCGGGGGGGCAGGCAATCAGCCCCAGCATTTT CASSLVGGAGNQPQHF
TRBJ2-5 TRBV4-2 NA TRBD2 TGTGCCAGCAGCCCGACACCGGGGGGGGAAGAGACCCAGTACTTC CASSPTPGGEETQYF
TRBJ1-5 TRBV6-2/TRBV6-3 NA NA TGTGCCAGCAGTTACTCCGACAACAAGCAGCCCCAGCATTTT CASSYSDNKQPQHF
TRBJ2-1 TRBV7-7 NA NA TGTGCCAGCAGCCCTCTAGGAGCCAATGAGCAGTTCTTC CASSPLGANEQFF
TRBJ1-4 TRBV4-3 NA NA TGCGCCAGCAGCCAAGATAGGACGACTGAAAAACTGTTTTTT CASSQDRTTEKLFF
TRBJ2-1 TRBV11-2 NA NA TGTGCCAGCAGCTCGAGACTACAGGGCCCCTACAATGAGCAGTTCTTC CASSSRLQGPYNEQFF
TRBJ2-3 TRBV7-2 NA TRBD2 TGTGCCAGCAGCTTAGCACTAGCGGGTGATACGCAGTATTTT CASSLALAGDTQYF
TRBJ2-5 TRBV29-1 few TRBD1 TGCAGCGCATCGGGGACAGACCAAGAGACCCAGTACTTC CSASGTDQETQYF
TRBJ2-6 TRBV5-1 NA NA TGCGCCAGCAGCTTGCAGCAGGGGTACGGGGCCAACGTCCTGACTTTC CASSLQQGYGANVLTF
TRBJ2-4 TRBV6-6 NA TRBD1 TGTGCCAGCAGTCCCGGGGACAGCATAGCCAAAAACATTCAGTACTTC CASSPGDSIAKNIQYF
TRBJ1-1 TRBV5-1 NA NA TGCGCCAGCAGCCTGGGGACACGCCAGGGCAGGGTGAACACTGAAGCTTTCTTT CASSLGTRQGRVNTEAFF
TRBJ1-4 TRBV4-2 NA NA TGTGCCAGCAGCCAAGACGAAGGTTACGAAAAACTGTTTTTT CASSQDEGYEKLFF
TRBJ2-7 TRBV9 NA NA TGTGCCAGCAGCGTCCGGGTTACCTCCTACGAGCAGTACTTC CASSVRVTSYEQYF
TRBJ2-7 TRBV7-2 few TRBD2 TGTGCCAGCAGCGAAACCCCTAGCGGCTCCTACGAGCAGTACTTC CASSETPSGSYEQYF
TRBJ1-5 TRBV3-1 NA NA TGTGCCAGCAGCCAAAACGATCAGCCCCAGCATTTT CASSQNDQPQHF
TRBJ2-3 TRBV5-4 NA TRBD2 TGTGCCAGCAGCTGGTACTTGACTAGCGGTTGGAAGGATACGCAGTATTTT CASSWYLTSGWKDTQYF
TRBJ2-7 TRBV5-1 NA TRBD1 TGCGCCAGCAGCTTGGAGGACAGGCCCTCCTACGAGCAGTACTTC CASSLEDRPSYEQYF
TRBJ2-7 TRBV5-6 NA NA TGTGCCAGCTACTCGGGACTCAGGGATTTTACCTACAGCGAGCAGTACTTC CASYSGLRDFTYSEQYF
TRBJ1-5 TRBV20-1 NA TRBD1 TGCAGTGCTATAGGACAGGGCCCAAGCAATCAGCCCCAGCATTTT CSAIGQGPSNQPQHF
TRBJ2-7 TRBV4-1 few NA TGCGCCAGCAGCCAAGGTCCGGACATTTGGGGCGAGCAGTACTTC CASSQGPDIWGEQYF